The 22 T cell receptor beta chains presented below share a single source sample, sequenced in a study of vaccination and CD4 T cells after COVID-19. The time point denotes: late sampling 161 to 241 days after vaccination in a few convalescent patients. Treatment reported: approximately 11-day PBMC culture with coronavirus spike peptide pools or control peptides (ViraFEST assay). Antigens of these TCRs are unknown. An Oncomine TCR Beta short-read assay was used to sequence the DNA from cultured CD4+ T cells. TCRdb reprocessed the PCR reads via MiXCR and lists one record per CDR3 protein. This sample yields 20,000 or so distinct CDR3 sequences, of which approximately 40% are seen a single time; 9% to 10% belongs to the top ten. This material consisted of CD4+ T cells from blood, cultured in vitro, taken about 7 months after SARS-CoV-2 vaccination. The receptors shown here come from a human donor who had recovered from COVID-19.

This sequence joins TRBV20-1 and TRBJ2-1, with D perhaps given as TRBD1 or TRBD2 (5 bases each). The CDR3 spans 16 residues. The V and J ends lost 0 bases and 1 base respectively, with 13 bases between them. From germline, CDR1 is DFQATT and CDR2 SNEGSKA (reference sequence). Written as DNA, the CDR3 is TGCAGTGCTAGAGATGGGGGTCGGCCATCCTACAATGAGCAGTTCTTC. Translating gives CSARDGGRPSYNEQFF.

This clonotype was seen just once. The CDR3 sequence is CASSLLGVGNTEAFF. CDR3 DNA: TGTGCCAGCAGCTTACTGGGGGTAGGGAACACTGAAGCTTTCTTT. V and J are TRBV5-6 and TRBJ1-1; D is perhaps TRBD1 (5 bases). The V gene's germline CDR1 is SGHDT and CDR2 YYEEEE. V was trimmed by 2 bases and J by 1 base, leaving 12 bases between them. The CDR3 spans 15 residues.

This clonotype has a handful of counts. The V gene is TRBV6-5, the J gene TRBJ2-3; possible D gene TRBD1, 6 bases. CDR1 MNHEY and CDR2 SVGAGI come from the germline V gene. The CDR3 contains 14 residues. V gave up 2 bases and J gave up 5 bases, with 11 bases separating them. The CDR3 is CASSYVQGRDTQYF. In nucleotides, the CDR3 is TGTGCCAGCAGTTACGTCCAGGGGAGAGATACGCAGTATTTT.

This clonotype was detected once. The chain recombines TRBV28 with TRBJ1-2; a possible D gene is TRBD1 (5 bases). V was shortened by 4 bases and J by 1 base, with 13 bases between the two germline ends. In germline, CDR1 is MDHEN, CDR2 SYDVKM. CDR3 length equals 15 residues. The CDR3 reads CASSSTDTYNYGYTF. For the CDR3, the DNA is TGTGCCAGCAGTTCGACGGACACCTATAACTATGGCTACACCTTC.

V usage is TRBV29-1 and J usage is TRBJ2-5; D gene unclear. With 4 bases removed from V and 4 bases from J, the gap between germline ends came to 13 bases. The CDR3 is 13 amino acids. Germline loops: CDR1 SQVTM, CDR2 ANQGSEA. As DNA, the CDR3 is TGCAGCGTTGGAATGGCGGCACGAGAGACCCAGTACTTC. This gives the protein CSVGMAARETQYF. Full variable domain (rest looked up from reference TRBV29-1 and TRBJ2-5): SAVISQKPSRDICQRGTSLTIQCQVDSQVTMMFWYRQQPGQSLTLIATANQGSEATYESGFVIDKFPISRPNLTFSTLTVSNMSPEDSSIYLCSVGMAARETQYFGPGTRLLVL.

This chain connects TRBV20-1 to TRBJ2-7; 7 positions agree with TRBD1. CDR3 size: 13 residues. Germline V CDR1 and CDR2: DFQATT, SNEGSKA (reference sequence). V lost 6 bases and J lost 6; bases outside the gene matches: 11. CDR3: CSAARTGLGEQYF. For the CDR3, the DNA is TGCAGTGCCGCTCGGACAGGATTGGGCGAGCAGTACTTC.

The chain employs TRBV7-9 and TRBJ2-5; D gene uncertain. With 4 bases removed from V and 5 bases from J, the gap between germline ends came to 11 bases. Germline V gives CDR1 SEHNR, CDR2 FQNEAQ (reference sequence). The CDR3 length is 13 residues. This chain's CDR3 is CASSSPGVETQYF. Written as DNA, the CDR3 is TGTGCCAGCAGCTCCCCCGGTGTGGAGACCCAGTACTTC.

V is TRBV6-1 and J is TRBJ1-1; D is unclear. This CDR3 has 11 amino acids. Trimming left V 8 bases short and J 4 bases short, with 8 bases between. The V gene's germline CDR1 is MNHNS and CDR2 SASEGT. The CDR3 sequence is CASGRTTEAFF. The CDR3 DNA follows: TGTGCCAGCGGAAGGACCACTGAAGCTTTCTTT.

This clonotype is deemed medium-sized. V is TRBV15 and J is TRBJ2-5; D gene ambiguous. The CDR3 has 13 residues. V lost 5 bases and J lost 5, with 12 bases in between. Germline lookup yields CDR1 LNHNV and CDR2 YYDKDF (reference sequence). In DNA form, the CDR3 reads TGTGCCACCAGCTACACCCTCCCGGAGACCCAGTACTTC. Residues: CATSYTLPETQYF.

This CDR3 reads CSATITESYGYTF. The CDR3 bases are TGCAGTGCTACGATTACCGAATCATATGGCTACACCTTC. V usage is TRBV20-1 and J usage is TRBJ1-2; D remains unclear. This CDR3 is 13 amino acids long. V lost 4 bases, J lost 5 bases, and 14 bases lay in between. Looked up from germline, CDR1 is DFQATT and CDR2 is SNEGSKA (reference sequence).

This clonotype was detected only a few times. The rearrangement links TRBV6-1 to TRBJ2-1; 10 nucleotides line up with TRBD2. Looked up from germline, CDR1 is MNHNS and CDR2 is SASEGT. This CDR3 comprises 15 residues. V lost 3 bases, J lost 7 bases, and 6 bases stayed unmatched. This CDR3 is CASSDLAGEINEQFF. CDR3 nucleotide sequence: TGTGCCAGCAGTGATCTAGCGGGAGAGATAAATGAGCAGTTCTTC.

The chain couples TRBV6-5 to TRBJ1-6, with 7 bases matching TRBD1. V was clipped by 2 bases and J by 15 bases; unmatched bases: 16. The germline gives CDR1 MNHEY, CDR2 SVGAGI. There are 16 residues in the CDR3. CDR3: CASSYGSGRGYDLLHF. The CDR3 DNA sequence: TGTGCCAGCAGTTACGGCTCCGGCAGGGGGTATGATCTCCTCCACTTT.

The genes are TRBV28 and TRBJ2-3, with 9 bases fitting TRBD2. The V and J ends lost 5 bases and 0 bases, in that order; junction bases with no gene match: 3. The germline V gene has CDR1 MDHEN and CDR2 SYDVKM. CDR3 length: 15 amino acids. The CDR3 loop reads CASSQAGGSTDTQYF. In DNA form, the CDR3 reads TGTGCCAGCAGTCAAGCGGGGGGTAGCACAGATACGCAGTATTTT.

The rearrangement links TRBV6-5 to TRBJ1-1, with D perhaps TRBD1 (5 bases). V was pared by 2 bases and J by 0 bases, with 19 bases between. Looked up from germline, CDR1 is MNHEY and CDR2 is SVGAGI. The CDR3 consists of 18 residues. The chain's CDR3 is CASSYGWTPGGVNTEAFF. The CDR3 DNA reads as TGTGCCAGCAGTTACGGATGGACACCCGGGGGGGTGAACACTGAAGCTTTCTTT.

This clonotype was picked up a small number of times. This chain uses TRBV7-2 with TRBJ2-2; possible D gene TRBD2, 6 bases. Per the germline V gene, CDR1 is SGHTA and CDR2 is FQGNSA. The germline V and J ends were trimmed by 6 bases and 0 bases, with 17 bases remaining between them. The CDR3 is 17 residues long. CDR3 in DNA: TGTGCCAGCAGGCACGGTAGGCGGGGCGCGAACACCGGGGAGCTGTTTTTT. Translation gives CASRHGRRGANTGELFF. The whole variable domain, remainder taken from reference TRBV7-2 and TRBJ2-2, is GAGVSQSPSNKVTEKGKDVELRCDPISGHTALYWYRQSLGQGLEFLIYFQGNSAPDKSGLPSDRFSAERTGGSVSTLTIQRTQQEDSAVYLCASRHGRRGANTGELFFGEGSRLTVL.

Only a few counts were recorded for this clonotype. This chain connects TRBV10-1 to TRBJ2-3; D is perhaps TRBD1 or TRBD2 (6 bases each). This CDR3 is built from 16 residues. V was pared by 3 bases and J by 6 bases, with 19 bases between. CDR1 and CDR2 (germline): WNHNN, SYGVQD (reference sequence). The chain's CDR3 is CASSEGGNGPADTQYF. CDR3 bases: TGCGCCAGCAGTGAAGGGGGGAACGGTCCCGCCGATACGCAGTATTTT.

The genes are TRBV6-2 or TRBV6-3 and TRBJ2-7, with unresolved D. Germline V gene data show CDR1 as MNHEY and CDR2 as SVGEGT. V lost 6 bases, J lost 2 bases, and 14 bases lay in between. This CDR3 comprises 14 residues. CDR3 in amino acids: CASRNSGRTYEQYF. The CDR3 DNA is TGTGCCAGCAGAAATTCCGGAAGGACCTACGAGCAGTACTTC.

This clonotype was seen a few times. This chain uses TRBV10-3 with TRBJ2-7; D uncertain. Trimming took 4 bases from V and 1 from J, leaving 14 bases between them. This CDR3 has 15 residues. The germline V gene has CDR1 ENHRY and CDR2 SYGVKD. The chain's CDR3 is CAISVMGRRSYEQYF. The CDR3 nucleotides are TGTGCCATCAGTGTTATGGGAAGACGGTCCTACGAGCAGTACTTC.

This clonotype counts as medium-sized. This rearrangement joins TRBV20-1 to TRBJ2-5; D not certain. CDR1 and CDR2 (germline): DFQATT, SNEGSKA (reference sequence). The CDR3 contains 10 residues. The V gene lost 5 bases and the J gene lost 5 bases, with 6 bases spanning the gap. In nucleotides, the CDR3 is TGCAGTGCTGGGAAGGAGACCCAGTACTTC. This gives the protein CSAGKETQYF.

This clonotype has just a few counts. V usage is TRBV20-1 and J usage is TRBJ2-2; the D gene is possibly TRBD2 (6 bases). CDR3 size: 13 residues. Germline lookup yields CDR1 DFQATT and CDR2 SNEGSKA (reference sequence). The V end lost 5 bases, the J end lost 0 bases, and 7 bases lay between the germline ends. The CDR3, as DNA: TGCAGTGCTTGGAGGGCGAACACCGGGGAGCTGTTTTTT. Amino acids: CSAWRANTGELFF.

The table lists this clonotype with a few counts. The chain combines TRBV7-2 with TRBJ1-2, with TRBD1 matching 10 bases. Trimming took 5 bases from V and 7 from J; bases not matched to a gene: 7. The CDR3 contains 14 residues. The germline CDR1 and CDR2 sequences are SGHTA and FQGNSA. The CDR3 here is CASSPTGTGAGYTF. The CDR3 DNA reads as TGTGCCAGCAGCCCAACCGGGACAGGGGCTGGCTACACCTTC. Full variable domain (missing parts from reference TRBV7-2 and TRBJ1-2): GAGVSQSPSNKVTEKGKDVELRCDPISGHTALYWYRQSLGQGLEFLIYFQGNSAPDKSGLPSDRFSAERTGGSVSTLTIQRTQQEDSAVYLCASSPTGTGAGYTFGSGTRLTVV.

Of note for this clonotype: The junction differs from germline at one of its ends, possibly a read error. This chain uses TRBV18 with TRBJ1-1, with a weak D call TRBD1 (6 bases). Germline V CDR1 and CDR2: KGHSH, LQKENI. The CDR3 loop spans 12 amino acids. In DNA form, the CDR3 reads TGTGCCAGCTCACGGGGTAACAGGGCGAACGACTTT. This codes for CASSRGNRANDF.